Following are 29 T cell receptor beta chains from one sample sequenced in a study of early T cells in non-severe SARS-CoV-2 infection. TCRdb independently ran MiXCR on the 5' RACE reads; one entry per CDR3 protein. The table lists around 28,000 distinct CDR3 sequences, around 6% of them singletons. Sequencing was carried out using whole blood. These receptor sequences come from an adult who was a healthcare worker with PCR-confirmed SARS-CoV-2 infection or an uninfected control (not recorded which).

This clonotype turned up a few times. The chain joins TRBV5-1 to TRBJ2-7; a possible D gene is TRBD1 (6 bases). CDR1 is SGHRS and CDR2 is YFSETQ in the germline V gene. The length of the CDR3 is 13 residues. V was pared by 5 bases and J by 6 bases, with 15 bases between. CDR3 DNA sequence: TGCGCCAGCAGGGACAGCTCTTCAGTCGAGCAGTACTTC. This translates into CASRDSSSVEQYF.

The chain uses TRBV12-3 or TRBV12-4 and TRBJ1-5; D perhaps matches TRBD1 (6 bases). V lost 5 bases and J lost 3, with 14 bases in between. The length of the CDR3 is 15 residues. CDR3: CASSPRGGDNQPQHF. In nucleotides, the CDR3 is TGTGCCAGCAGTCCTCGGGGGGGCGACAATCAGCCCCAGCATTTT.

This clonotype was recorded at least ten times. The J gene is TRBJ1-2, the V gene TRBV28, with D perhaps matching TRBD1 (5 bases). With 4 bases removed from V and 2 bases from J, the gap between germline ends came to 8 bases. Germline V gives CDR1 MDHEN, CDR2 SYDVKM. The CDR3 runs to 13 residues. CDR3 sequence reads: CASSSGFNYGYTF. The CDR3 DNA is TGTGCCAGCAGTTCAGGGTTCAACTATGGCTACACCTTC.

This clonotype turned up a few times. J is TRBJ2-7 and V is TRBV7-2; TRBD2 matches at 7 bases. Germline V gene sequence: CDR1 SGHTA, CDR2 FQGNSA. Trimming took 7 bases from V and 4 from J; bases not matched to a gene: 22. This CDR3 is built from 18 residues. DNA for the CDR3: TGTGCCAGCACACTGGCCGCCGCGGGGTTGACTAGCAGGTACGAGCAGTACTTC. Translation: CASTLAAAGLTSRYEQYF.

This clonotype was observed at least ten times. This chain joins TRBV4-1 and TRBJ2-2, with D possibly matching TRBD2 (6 bases). Germline lookup yields CDR1 MGHRA and CDR2 YSYEKL. The V end was cut by 1 base, the J end by 3 bases, with 18 bases between. The CDR3 spans 18 residues. CDR3 DNA sequence: TGCGCCAGCAGCCAAGGTCCAACCGGGACTCCCTACACCGGGGAGCTGTTTTTT. The encoded protein is CASSQGPTGTPYTGELFF.

In its sample, this clonotype was seen a few times. The chain joins TRBV28 to TRBJ2-1, with D possibly being TRBD2 (6 bases). The germline gives CDR1 MDHEN, CDR2 SYDVKM. There are 15 residues in the CDR3. Trimming took off 7 bases at V and 6 bases at J, with 19 bases between the two ends. The CDR3 coding sequence is TGTGCCAGCACCCAAGGAGGGGATAATCGCAATGAGCAGTTCTTC. Protein: CASTQGGDNRNEQFF.

The chain has TRBV5-4 and TRBJ2-2, with no clear D. In germline, CDR1 is SGHNT, CDR2 YYREEE (reference sequence). With 2 bases removed from V and 1 base from J, the gap between germline ends came to 6 bases. The CDR3 extends over 14 amino acids. As DNA, the CDR3 is TGTGCCAGCAGCTTTCCCGGGAACACCGGGGAGCTGTTTTTT. Its translation is CASSFPGNTGELFF.

This clonotype was counted many times. The genes are TRBV5-1 and TRBJ1-2; 8 nucleotides agree with TRBD1. There are 14 residues in the CDR3. The trim removed 7 bases at V and 4 bases at J, leaving 9 bases unmatched. Germline V gives CDR1 SGHRS, CDR2 YFSETQ. The CDR3 DNA follows: TGCGCCAGCGCGGCCGGACAGGGCGGCTATGGCTACACCTTC. This encodes CASAAGQGGYGYTF.

At least ten counts were recorded for this clonotype. This chain joins TRBV20-1 and TRBJ2-7; 8 bases fit TRBD2. V dropped 0 bases and J dropped 2; count of bases not matched to a gene: 3. The germline V gene encodes CDR1 DFQATT and CDR2 SNEGSKA (reference sequence). The CDR3 contains 14 residues. CDR3 residues: CSARDPGGAYEQYF. The CDR3 DNA follows: TGCAGTGCTAGAGATCCGGGAGGGGCCTACGAGCAGTACTTC.

This clonotype has at least ten counts. The chain recombines TRBV4-1 with TRBJ2-3; D call uncertain. Looked up from germline, CDR1 is MGHRA and CDR2 is YSYEKL. V was pared by 0 bases and J by 0 bases, with 7 bases between. The CDR3 length is 15 residues. This CDR3 is CASSQDKFSTDTQYF. CDR3 DNA: TGCGCCAGCAGCCAAGACAAGTTTAGCACAGATACGCAGTATTTT.

The J gene is TRBJ2-1, the V gene TRBV9; TRBD2 aligns across 8 bases. From germline, CDR1 is SGDLS and CDR2 YYNGEE. With V trimmed by 3 bases and J by 5 bases, 7 bases remained unmatched. This CDR3 is 15 amino acids long. The chain's CDR3 is CASSAGAGANNEQFF. Written as DNA, the CDR3 is TGTGCCAGCAGCGCGGGAGCGGGAGCCAACAATGAGCAGTTCTTC.

This clonotype has ten or more counts. CDR3 nucleotides: TGTGCCAGCAATATCCGGACGAGCTCCTACAATGAGCAGTTCTTC. Protein product: CASNIRTSSYNEQFF. The chain recombines TRBV12-3 or TRBV12-4 with TRBJ2-1, with unresolved D. This CDR3 has 15 amino acids. The V end lost 7 bases, the J end lost 0 bases, and 13 bases lay between the germline ends.

The rearrangement joins TRBV12-3 or TRBV12-4 to TRBJ2-3; 8 bases are a match to TRBD1. The CDR3 totals 15 residues. Trimming took 6 bases from V and 0 from J; bases not matched to a gene: 5. The CDR3 here is CASSPGGRSTDTQYF. The CDR3 DNA is TGTGCCAGCAGCCCAGGGGGCCGGAGCACAGATACGCAGTATTTT.

The chain has TRBV28 and TRBJ2-1, with TRBD1 as a possible D gene (5 bases). In germline, CDR1 is MDHEN, CDR2 SYDVKM. Deletions cut 6 bases from V and 0 bases from J, with 12 bases between. This CDR3 is 15 amino acids long. CDR3 nucleotides: TGTGCCAGCAGGTTGGACACCTCCTCCTACAATGAGCAGTTCTTC. It translates to CASRLDTSSYNEQFF.

This clonotype occurred a few times. This sequence joins TRBV19 and TRBJ2-1; D possibly uses TRBD1 or TRBD2 (5 bases each). This CDR3 spans 14 amino acids. Germline V gene data show CDR1 as LNHDA and CDR2 as SQIVND (reference sequence). V lost 8 bases and J lost 6, with 17 bases in between. This chain's CDR3 is CASSAPGRLNEQFF. The DNA for the CDR3 is TGTGCCAGTTCAGCCCCGGGACGGCTCAATGAGCAGTTCTTC.

This clonotype appeared many times. The chain employs TRBV10-1 and TRBJ2-7; the D is unclear. Trimming removed 0 bases at V and 0 bases at J, with 12 bases between. The CDR3 is 16 residues long. The germline CDR1 and CDR2 sequences are WNHNN and SYGVQD (reference sequence). The chain's CDR3 is CASSESPDSISYEQYF. The CDR3 DNA reads as TGCGCCAGCAGTGAGTCCCCTGACTCAATCTCCTACGAGCAGTACTTC.

This clonotype was found many times. The chain joins TRBV7-6 to TRBJ2-5; D gene uncertain. Germline assignment: CDR1 SGHVS and CDR2 FNYEAQ. Trimming removed 3 bases from V and 5 bases from J, with 10 bases in between. This CDR3 is 13 amino acids long. CDR3 amino acids: CASSLDFVETQYF. For the CDR3, the DNA is TGTGCCAGCAGCTTGGATTTCGTTGAGACCCAGTACTTC.

This clonotype has ten or more counts. The chain uses TRBV3-1 and TRBJ1-5; D remains ambiguous. CDR3 length: 12 residues. Germline lookup yields CDR1 LGHDT and CDR2 YNNKEL (reference sequence). V was cut by 6 bases and J by 3 bases, with 6 bases left in between. CDR3 residues: CASSFYNQPQHF. The CDR3 coding sequence is TGTGCCAGCAGTTTCTACAATCAGCCCCAGCATTTT.

V is TRBV12-3 or TRBV12-4 and J is TRBJ2-3, with D hard to call. The ends were cut back, 3 bases at V and 0 bases at J, with 10 bases in the middle. The CDR3 spans 15 residues. The CDR3 nucleotides are TGTGCCAGCAGTTTGTCCGACCACAGCACAGATACGCAGTATTTT. Translation: CASSLSDHSTDTQYF.

This clonotype was seen at least ten times. The chain recombines TRBV6-2 or TRBV6-3 with TRBJ1-6; D ambiguous. CDR1 and CDR2 (germline): MNHEY, SVGEGT. Between the trimmed V and J ends, which lost 7 bases and 8 bases, there was a span of 18 bases. CDR3 length: 15 residues. CDR3 nucleotides: TGTGCCAGCAATGACCCCCCCCGCCGGGATTCACCCCTCCACTTT. Protein sequence: CASNDPPRRDSPLHF.

This clonotype was seen at least ten times. The V call is TRBV4-2, the J call TRBJ2-7; 7 bases fit TRBD1. Germline trimming cut 0 bases from V and 5 bases from J; bases unmatched to any gene: 4. The CDR3 is 14 amino acids. Germline V gene lookup returns CDR1 LGHNA and CDR2 YNFKEQ. The CDR3 reads CASSQETGYHEQYF. The DNA of the CDR3 is TGTGCCAGCAGCCAAGAGACAGGGTACCACGAGCAGTACTTC.

This clonotype was counted a few times. V is TRBV3-1 and J is TRBJ2-7; D perhaps matches TRBD2 (6 bases). The CDR3 contains 10 residues. Per the germline V gene, CDR1 is LGHDT and CDR2 is YNNKEL (reference sequence). Trimming left V 6 bases short and J 6 bases short, with 6 bases between. The CDR3 spells CASRRGEQYF. CDR3 DNA sequence: TGTGCCAGCAGGCGGGGCGAGCAGTACTTC.

The table lists this clonotype with a few counts. This chain connects TRBV14 to TRBJ1-2, with a weak D call TRBD1 (5 bases). Germline V CDR1 and CDR2: SGHDN, FVKESK. Trimming removed 1 base at V and 7 bases at J, with 16 bases between. This CDR3 region has 15 residues. CDR3 loop: CASSQVDQGVRGYTF. The CDR3 bases are TGTGCCAGCAGCCAAGTTGATCAGGGAGTACGTGGCTACACCTTC. Full variable domain (missing parts from reference TRBV14 and TRBJ1-2): EAGVTQFPSHSVIEKGQTVTLRCDPISGHDNLYWYRRVMGKEIKFLLHFVKESKQDESGMPNNRFLAERTGGTYSTLKVQPAELEDSGVYFCASSQVDQGVRGYTFGSGTRLTVV.

The table lists this clonotype with many counts. This chain uses TRBV24-1 with TRBJ1-1, with 8 positions matching TRBD1. This CDR3 has 14 amino acids. V shed 4 bases, J shed 11 bases, and the junction held 11 bases outside the gene matches. Germline V gene lookup returns CDR1 KGHDR and CDR2 SFDVKD. The CDR3 loop reads CATSEPDRGGGAFF. CDR3 sequence (DNA): TGTGCCACCAGTGAACCTGACAGGGGAGGGGGGGCTTTCTTT.

This clonotype was seen ten or more times. J is TRBJ2-1 and V is TRBV5-1; 7 bases align to TRBD1. The V gene end was trimmed by 4 bases and the J gene end by 2 bases; junction bases not matched to a gene: 6. The germline gives CDR1 SGHRS, CDR2 YFSETQ. The CDR3 contains 15 residues. The CDR3 DNA reads as TGCGCCAGCAGCCGGGACAGCCGCCCCTACAATGAGCAGTTCTTC. Its translation: CASSRDSRPYNEQFF. Complete variable domain (other parts from reference TRBV5-1 and TRBJ2-1): KAGVTQTPRYLIKTRGQQVTLSCSPISGHRSVSWYQQTPGQGLQFLFEYFSETQRNKGNFPGRFSGRQFSNSRSEMNVSTLELGDSALYLCASSRDSRPYNEQFFGPGTRLTVL.

The chain links TRBV12-3 or TRBV12-4 to TRBJ2-3, with 14 bases fitting TRBD2. The junction had 4 bases not matched to a gene; V was cut back by 6 bases and J by 5 bases. The length of the CDR3 is 15 residues. Here the CDR3 reads CASSGTSGGRDTQYF. In DNA, the CDR3 is TGTGCCAGCAGCGGGACTAGCGGGGGTCGAGATACGCAGTATTTT.

A few counts support this clonotype. The V gene is TRBV11-2, the J gene TRBJ2-1; 9 positions match TRBD1. This CDR3 comprises 17 residues. V shed 3 bases and J 7 bases; nucleotides not matched to a gene: 13. The germline gives CDR1 SGHAT, CDR2 FQNNGV. CDR3 in DNA: TGTGCCAGCAGCTTGGGGCCGCCGGGACAGGGTATGAATGAGCAGTTCTTC. Translating gives CASSLGPPGQGMNEQFF.

This clonotype has ten or more counts. The CDR3 region is CSAILGGSLSNQPQHF. For the CDR3, the DNA is TGCAGTGCCATCCTCGGGGGCAGCTTGAGCAATCAGCCCCAGCATTTT. This chain links TRBV20-1 with TRBJ1-5; TRBD1 is a possible D gene (6 bases). Germline V gene lookup returns CDR1 DFQATT and CDR2 SNEGSKA (reference sequence). V lost 6 bases to trimming and J lost 1 base, with 19 bases between them. CDR3 length equals 16 residues.

The chain combines TRBV9 with TRBJ1-5; D gene ambiguous. The V gene's germline CDR1 is SGDLS and CDR2 YYNGEE. The germline V and J ends were trimmed by 0 bases and 4 bases, with 5 bases remaining between them. The CDR3 spans 13 residues. CDR3 in DNA: TGTGCCAGCAGCGTAGCCAGTAATCAGCCCCAGCATTTT. Amino acid sequence: CASSVASNQPQHF.